This TCR beta chain originates from a study of Graves' ophthalmopathy and Graves' hyperthyroidism. From RNA, the CDR3 regions of TCR beta chains were amplified and sequenced. First-round RT-PCR with HTBI primers preceded a second-round multiplex PCR. TCRdb reprocessed the multiplex PCR reads with MiXCR, giving one entry per CDR3 protein. The data contain hundreds of thousands of distinct CDR3 sequences, about 41% of them singletons. Someone took the PBMCs out of roughly 10 ml of fresh peripheral blood. The study's findings and limits: Blood also held most thyroid clonotypes expanded above 0.001 frequency.

About this clonotype itself: Its antigen remains unidentified.

The clonotype was recovered from an adult man with Graves' ophthalmopathy. What was sequenced was peripheral blood.

CDR3 DNA: TGTACCACTGGACTAGCGGGTCCGGAAGGGGACGGCTACACCTTC. Its protein is CTTGLAGPEGDGYTF. The genes are TRBV10-3 and TRBJ1-2; D is possibly TRBD1 (5 bases). Germline assignment: CDR1 ENHRY and CDR2 SYGVKD. The CDR3 covers 15 residues.